These T cell receptor beta chains were read from a single sample in a study of cytomegalovirus exposure and HLA in healthy donors. Sequencing used immunoSEQ multiplex PCR; TCRdb keeps in-frame clones, though not all of them. The sample holds under 150,000 clones, 70% to 85% seen once. Sequencing used PBMCs. The receptors were sampled from a man aged 40-55 years in good health and CMV-seropositive. CDR3s include the opening cysteine and the closing phenylalanine or tryptophan. Fields, in order: clone size, J gene, D gene, V gene, CDR3 DNA, CDR3 protein. The D gene is left open where the match is weak. Where a row states a size, it is once, few, many or the class of an expanded clone; other rows omit it.

abundance: .
j_gene: TRBJ2-1
d_gene: .
v_gene: TRBV19
CDR3nt: TGTGCCAGTTCACTAGGCCCCCTTTTGGGTGAGCAGTTCTTC
CDR3aa: CASSLGPLLGEQFF

abundance: .
j_gene: TRBJ2-7
d_gene: .
v_gene: TRBV5-6
CDR3nt: TGTGCCAGCAGCTTGGGACAGTTCCCCTACGAGCAGTACTTC
CDR3aa: CASSLGQFPYEQYF

abundance: .
j_gene: TRBJ1-6
d_gene: .
v_gene: TRBV5-1
CDR3nt: TGCGCCAGCAGCGATCACACAGGGAATTCACCCCTCCACTTT
CDR3aa: CASSDHTGNSPLHF

abundance: .
j_gene: TRBJ2-3
d_gene: TRBD2
v_gene: TRBV11-2
CDR3nt: TGTGCCAGCAGCGGGTATAGCGGGCTGTCAGATACGCAGTATTTT
CDR3aa: CASSGYSGLSDTQYF

abundance: .
j_gene: TRBJ2-7
d_gene: .
v_gene: TRBV9
CDR3nt: TGTGCCAGCAGCAGAGGACAATACGAGCAGTACTTC
CDR3aa: CASSRGQYEQYF

abundance: .
j_gene: TRBJ1-2
d_gene: .
v_gene: TRBV7-3
CDR3nt: TGTGCCAGCAGCTTAACCGGGGATGGGGGCTACACCTTC
CDR3aa: CASSLTGDGGYTF

abundance: .
j_gene: TRBJ2-2
d_gene: .
v_gene: TRBV6-5
CDR3nt: TGTGCCAGCAGACCGGGACATTCGAACACCGGGGAGCTGTTTTTT
CDR3aa: CASRPGHSNTGELFF

abundance: .
j_gene: TRBJ2-7
d_gene: .
v_gene: TRBV7-9
CDR3nt: TGTGCCAGCAGCGAGACACATTACGAGCAGTACTTC
CDR3aa: CASSETHYEQYF

abundance: .
j_gene: TRBJ1-1
d_gene: TRBD1
v_gene: TRBV19
CDR3nt: TGTGCCAGTAGTCCACGGGGACAGGGAGGCACTGAAGCTTTCTTT
CDR3aa: CASSPRGQGGTEAFF

abundance: .
j_gene: TRBJ1-5
d_gene: .
v_gene: TRBV14
CDR3nt: TGTGCCAGCAGCCAAGATCGGTACCAGCCCCAGCATTTT
CDR3aa: CASSQDRYQPQHF

abundance: .
j_gene: TRBJ2-7
d_gene: TRBD1
v_gene: TRBV7-6
CDR3nt: TGTGCCAGCAGCCCTCAAGCCCCGACAGGGTTAGTCTACGAGCAGTACTTC
CDR3aa: CASSPQAPTGLVYEQYF

abundance: .
j_gene: TRBJ2-2
d_gene: TRBD1
v_gene: TRBV11-2
CDR3nt: TGTGCCAGCAGCTTGACAGGGGATTGGACCGGGGAGCTGTTTTTT
CDR3aa: CASSLTGDWTGELFF

abundance: .
j_gene: TRBJ2-7
d_gene: TRBD1
v_gene: TRBV4-3
CDR3nt: TGCGCCAGCAGCCTTGGGACAGCCTACGAGCAGTACTTC
CDR3aa: CASSLGTAYEQYF

abundance: .
j_gene: TRBJ2-2
d_gene: TRBD1
v_gene: TRBV4-3
CDR3nt: TGCGCCAGCAGCCAATCGACAGGGTTGGCCGGGGAGCTGTTTTTT
CDR3aa: CASSQSTGLAGELFF

abundance: few
j_gene: TRBJ1-1
d_gene: .
v_gene: TRBV9
CDR3nt: TGTGCCAGCAGCCCAAACTCGGGGGACACTGAAGCTTTCTTT
CDR3aa: CASSPNSGDTEAFF

abundance: .
j_gene: TRBJ2-7
d_gene: TRBD1
v_gene: TRBV9
CDR3nt: TGTGCCAGCAGCGTAAGGTCGGACAGGCTATTCGAGCGGTACTTC
CDR3aa: CASSVRSDRLFERYF

abundance: .
j_gene: TRBJ2-3
d_gene: TRBD2
v_gene: TRBV4-1
CDR3nt: TGCGCCTGCGCCGGGGGGGCTACAGATACGCAGTATTTT
CDR3aa: CACAGGATDTQYF

abundance: .
j_gene: TRBJ2-2
d_gene: .
v_gene: TRBV9
CDR3nt: TGTGCCAGCAGCGTAGGCGCGTCGGGTTCCCGGGAGCTGTTTTTT
CDR3aa: CASSVGASGSRELFF

abundance: .
j_gene: TRBJ1-1
d_gene: .
v_gene: TRBV7-9
CDR3nt: TGTGCCAGCAGCTTATTCGGTGCCGGGGTTAGAACTGAAGCTTTCTTT
CDR3aa: CASSLFGAGVRTEAFF

abundance: .
j_gene: TRBJ1-1
d_gene: .
v_gene: TRBV5-4
CDR3nt: TGTGCCAGCAGCTCTGCGGGGGGGGCCACTGAAGCTTTCTTT
CDR3aa: CASSSAGGATEAFF

abundance: few
j_gene: TRBJ2-4
d_gene: .
v_gene: TRBV5-1
CDR3nt: TGCGCCAGCAGCTTGGTTAACAGGGAAGACATTCAGTACTTC
CDR3aa: CASSLVNREDIQYF

abundance: .
j_gene: TRBJ1-1
d_gene: .
v_gene: TRBV6-6
CDR3nt: TGTGCCAGCAGTTATGCGGGCGGGATTGAAGCTTTCTTT
CDR3aa: CASSYAGGIEAFF

abundance: .
j_gene: TRBJ2-7
d_gene: .
v_gene: TRBV4-2
CDR3nt: TGTGCCAGCAGCCCCGGGACTGGAGGCTACGAGCAGTACTTC
CDR3aa: CASSPGTGGYEQYF

abundance: .
j_gene: TRBJ2-7
d_gene: .
v_gene: TRBV2
CDR3nt: TGTGCCAATCAACCGGGAGAGGGTGGCGAGCAGTACTTC
CDR3aa: CANQPGEGGEQYF

abundance: once
j_gene: TRBJ1-2
d_gene: TRBD1
v_gene: TRBV5-1
CDR3nt: TGCGCCAGCAGCTTGCTGACAGGGGTTGGTTATGGCTACACCTTC
CDR3aa: CASSLLTGVGYGYTF

abundance: once
j_gene: TRBJ1-2
d_gene: .
v_gene: TRBV7-9
CDR3nt: TGTGCCAGCAGCTTAAAACAGACCTATGGCTACACCTTC
CDR3aa: CASSLKQTYGYTF

abundance: .
j_gene: TRBJ2-7
d_gene: TRBD2
v_gene: TRBV4-2
CDR3nt: TGTGCCAGCAGCCAAGATCGGGCGGGAGGGTCCTACGAGCAGTACTTC
CDR3aa: CASSQDRAGGSYEQYF

abundance: .
j_gene: TRBJ1-4
d_gene: TRBD1
v_gene: TRBV6-5
CDR3nt: TGTGCCAGCAGTTTAAGACAGGGTCTTAATGAAAAACTGTTTTTT
CDR3aa: CASSLRQGLNEKLFF

abundance: .
j_gene: TRBJ1-1
d_gene: .
v_gene: TRBV5-1
CDR3nt: TGCGCCAGCAGCTTGGGGCAGGGATACACTGAAGCTTTCTTT
CDR3aa: CASSLGQGYTEAFF

abundance: .
j_gene: TRBJ2-1
d_gene: .
v_gene: TRBV5-5
CDR3nt: TGTGCCAGCAGCCTACTGGCGGATGAGCAGTTCTTC
CDR3aa: CASSLLADEQFF

abundance: once
j_gene: TRBJ2-1
d_gene: TRBD1
v_gene: TRBV19
CDR3nt: TGTGCCAGTACCGCTCCTTCCGGGACAGGCTATGAGCAGTTCTTC
CDR3aa: CASTAPSGTGYEQFF

abundance: .
j_gene: TRBJ1-1
d_gene: .
v_gene: TRBV2
CDR3nt: TGTGCCAGCAGATACGCCGGGGGGAACACTGAAGCTTTCTTT
CDR3aa: CASRYAGGNTEAFF

abundance: .
j_gene: TRBJ1-4
d_gene: .
v_gene: TRBV2
CDR3nt: TGTGCCAGCGCCCGCCGGACAGTTGCTACAACTAATGAAAAACTGTTTTTT
CDR3aa: CASARRTVATTNEKLFF

abundance: .
j_gene: TRBJ2-1
d_gene: TRBD1
v_gene: TRBV5-1
CDR3nt: TGCGCCAGCAGCTTCGGCAGGGGGACAAATGAGCAGTTCTTC
CDR3aa: CASSFGRGTNEQFF

abundance: .
j_gene: TRBJ2-1
d_gene: TRBD1
v_gene: TRBV4-1
CDR3nt: TGCGCCAGCAGCCTCCGCGGCCGGGACAGGGCCTACAATGAGCAGTTCTTC
CDR3aa: CASSLRGRDRAYNEQFF

abundance: .
j_gene: TRBJ1-4
d_gene: .
v_gene: TRBV2
CDR3nt: TGTGCCAGCAGAGTGGCTGAAAAACTGTTTTTT
CDR3aa: CASRVAEKLFF

abundance: few
j_gene: TRBJ2-2
d_gene: .
v_gene: TRBV4-1
CDR3nt: TGCGCCAGTAGGGGTCGGTTAAACACCGGGGAGCTGTTTTTT
CDR3aa: CASRGRLNTGELFF